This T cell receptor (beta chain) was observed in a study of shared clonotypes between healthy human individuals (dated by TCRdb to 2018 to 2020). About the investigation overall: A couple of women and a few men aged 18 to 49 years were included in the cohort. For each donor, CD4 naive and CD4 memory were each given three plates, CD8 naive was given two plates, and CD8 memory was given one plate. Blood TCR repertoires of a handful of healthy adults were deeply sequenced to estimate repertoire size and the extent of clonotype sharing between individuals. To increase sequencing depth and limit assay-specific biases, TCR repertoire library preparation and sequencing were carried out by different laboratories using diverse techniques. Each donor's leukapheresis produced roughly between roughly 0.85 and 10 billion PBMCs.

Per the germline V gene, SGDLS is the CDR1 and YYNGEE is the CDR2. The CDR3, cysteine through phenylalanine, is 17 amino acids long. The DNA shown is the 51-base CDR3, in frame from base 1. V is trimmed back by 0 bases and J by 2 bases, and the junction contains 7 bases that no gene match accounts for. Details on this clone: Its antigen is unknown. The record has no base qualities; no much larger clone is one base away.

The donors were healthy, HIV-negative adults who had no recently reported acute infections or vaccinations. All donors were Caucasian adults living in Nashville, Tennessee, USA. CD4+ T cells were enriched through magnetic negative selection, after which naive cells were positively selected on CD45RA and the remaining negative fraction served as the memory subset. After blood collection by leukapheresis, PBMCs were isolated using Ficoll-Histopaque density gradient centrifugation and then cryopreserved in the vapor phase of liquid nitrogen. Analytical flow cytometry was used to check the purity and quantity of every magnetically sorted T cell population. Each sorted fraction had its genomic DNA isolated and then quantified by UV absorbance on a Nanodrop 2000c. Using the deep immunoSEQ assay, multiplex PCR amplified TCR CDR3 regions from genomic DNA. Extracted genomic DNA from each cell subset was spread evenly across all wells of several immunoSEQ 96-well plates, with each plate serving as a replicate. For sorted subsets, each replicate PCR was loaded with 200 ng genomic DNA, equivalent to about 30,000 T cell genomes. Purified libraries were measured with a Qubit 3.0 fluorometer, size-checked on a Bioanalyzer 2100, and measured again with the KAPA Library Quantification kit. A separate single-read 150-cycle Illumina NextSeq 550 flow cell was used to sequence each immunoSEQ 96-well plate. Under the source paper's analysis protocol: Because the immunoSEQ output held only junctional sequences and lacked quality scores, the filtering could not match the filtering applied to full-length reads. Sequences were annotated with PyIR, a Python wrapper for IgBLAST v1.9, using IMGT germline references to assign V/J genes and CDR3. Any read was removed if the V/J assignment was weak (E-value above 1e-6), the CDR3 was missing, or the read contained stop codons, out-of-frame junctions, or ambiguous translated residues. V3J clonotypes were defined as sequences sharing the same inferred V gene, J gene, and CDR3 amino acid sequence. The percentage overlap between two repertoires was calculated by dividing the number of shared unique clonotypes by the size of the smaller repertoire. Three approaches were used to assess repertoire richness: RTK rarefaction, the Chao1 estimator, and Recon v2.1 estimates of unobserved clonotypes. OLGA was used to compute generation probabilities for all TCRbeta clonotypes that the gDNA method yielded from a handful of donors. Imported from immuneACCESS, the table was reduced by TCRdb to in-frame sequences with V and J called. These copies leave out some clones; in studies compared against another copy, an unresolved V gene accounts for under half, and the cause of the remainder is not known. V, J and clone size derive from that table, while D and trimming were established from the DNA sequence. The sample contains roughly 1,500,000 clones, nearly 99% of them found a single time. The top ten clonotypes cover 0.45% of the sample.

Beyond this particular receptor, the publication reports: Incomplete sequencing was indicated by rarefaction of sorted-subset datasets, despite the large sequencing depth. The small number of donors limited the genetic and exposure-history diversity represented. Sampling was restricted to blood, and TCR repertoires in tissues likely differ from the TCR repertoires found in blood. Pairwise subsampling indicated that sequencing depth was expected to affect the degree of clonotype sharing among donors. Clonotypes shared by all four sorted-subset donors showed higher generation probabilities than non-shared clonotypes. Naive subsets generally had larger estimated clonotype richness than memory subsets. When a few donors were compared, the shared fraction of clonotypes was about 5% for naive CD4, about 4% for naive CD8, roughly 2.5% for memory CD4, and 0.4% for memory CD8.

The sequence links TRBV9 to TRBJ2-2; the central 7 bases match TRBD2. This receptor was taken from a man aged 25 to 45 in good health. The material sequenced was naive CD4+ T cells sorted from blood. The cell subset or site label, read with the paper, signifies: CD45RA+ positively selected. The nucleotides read TGTGCCAGCAGCGTAGCTGGGGCGGGACTAAACACCGGGGAGCTGTTTTTT. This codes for CASSVAGAGLNTGELFF.